This TCR beta chain was captured in a study of blood T cells in healthy people across ages. General observations from the study: Getting older went along with TCR beta diversity per million T cells dropping roughly linearly.

The germline gives CDR1 MGHDK, CDR2 SYGVNS. V dropped 3 bases and J dropped 0 bases, with 3 bases sitting between them. CDR3 length: 12 residues. It was with a sample-barcoded 5' primer and a J-beta primer mix that a second PCR of roughly 7 to 12 cycles was run. TCRdb fed the 5' RACE reads into MiXCR, producing one record per CDR3 protein. The sample lists 650,000 to 700,000 distinct CDR3 sequences, less than 40% occurring once. In this sample, this clonotype turned up many times. The target antigen is unknown. The V gene is TRBV25-1, the J gene TRBJ2-7; no clear D. The clonotype comes from a woman over 75 in good health. Sequencing input: blood. DNA of the CDR3: TGTGCCAGCAGTGACCTCTCCTACGAGCAGTACTTC. Its translation: CASSDLSYEQYF.